This TCR beta chain was captured by sequencing in a study of blood T cell repertoires in COVID-19. Overall study context: PBMCs, B-cell-depleted T cells, or T cells were the source of the cDNA or gDNA that made up the material.

Assay: immunoSEQ multiplex PCR; the TCRdb copy retains only in-frame clones and omits some. The data hold about 14,000 clones, with about 80% observed a single time. Sequencing was performed on peripheral blood. This clonotype was obtained from a human donor in a cohort sampled during active COVID-19.

The CDR3 DNA sequence: TGTGCCAGCAGCGTATCAGGGAATAGCAATCAGCCCCAGCATTTT. Its translation: CASSVSGNSNQPQHF. This rearrangement joins TRBV9 to TRBJ1-5, with D possibly TRBD1 on 5 matching bases. CDR1 is SGDLS, CDR2 YYNGEE, per germline. CDR3 length: 15 residues. V was pared by 1 base and J by 0 bases, with 8 bases between. The entire variable domain, with the rest obtained from reference TRBV9 and TRBJ1-5, is as follows: DSGVTQTPKHLITATGQRVTLRCSPRSGDLSVYWYQQSLDQGLQFLIQYYNGEERAKGNILERFSAQQFPDLHSELNLSSLELGDSALYFCASSVSGNSNQPQHFGDGTRLSIL.